The text below deals with one T cell receptor (beta chain). This sample stems from a study of CD8 T cells in Susac syndrome. An input of 0.5 to 1 ug of RNA was subjected to reverse transcription using random hexamers. TCRdb itself ran the immunoSEQ multiplex PCR reads through MiXCR, one entry per CDR3 protein. The repertoire holds 200,000 or so distinct CDR3 sequences, with 90% to 95% as singletons. V shed 3 bases and J shed 4 bases, with 13 bases lying between them. Germline values: CDR1 SGHDN, CDR2 FVKESK. The CDR3 is 14 residues long. This sequence was found in a human donor with multiple sclerosis. This chain joins TRBV14 and TRBJ2-7, with D unresolved. The sequenced material came from CD4+ T cells from PBMCs. The CDR3 loop reads CASSQRTTSYEQYF. The CDR3 bases are TGTGCCAGCAGCCAGAGGACGACGTCTTACGAGCAGTACTTC.